Given below is one T cell receptor (beta chain) in context. Within the sample, other DNA sequences also encode this same CDR3. Germline V gene data show CDR1 as SGHRS and CDR2 as YFSETQ. Deletions cut 0 bases from V and 1 base from J, with 7 bases between. CDR3 length: 14 amino acids. The treatment is: over 15 received Ad26.COV2.S at low or high dose, single or two shots; 5 received placebo; per-sample allocation not given. Specimen acquisition occurred on day 63 following the initial vaccine or placebo injection. Profiled with immunoSEQ multiplex PCR; TCRdb holds only in-frame clones, not every one. The data show some 340,000 clones, approximately 86% seen once. The data stem from a study of Ad26.COV2.S vaccination and SARS-CoV-2 variants.

Sequenced here: peripheral blood, sampled in a trial of Ad26.COV2.S vaccine versus placebo. The clonotype originates from a person aged 18 to 59 who received the Ad26.COV2.S COVID-19 vaccine or a placebo. The chain carries TRBV5-1 and TRBJ1-2, with D perhaps matching TRBD1 (5 bases). CDR3 coding DNA: TGCGCCAGCAGCTTGGGGGGGAGTAACTATGGCTACACCTTC. Protein product: CASSLGGSNYGYTF.